The clone carrying this T cell receptor (beta chain) has only one observation. Enrolled through a virtual design, the participants were between roughly 18 and 90 years of age and came from 24 US areas. The source of the sample is a study of blood T cell repertoires in COVID-19. In the study overall: The United States, Italy and Spain provided the acute and convalescent COVID-19 samples.

The authors' processing: Amplifying reference gene primers gave estimates of nucleated cell counts. Some clones are missing from TCRdb's copy, which holds only in-frame ones; the method was immunoSEQ multiplex PCR. From that table come the V and J calls and clone size; the DNA was used to work out D and trimming. The table has roughly 430,000 clones, around 90% seen once. V shed 6 bases, J shed 2 bases, and the junction held 5 bases outside the gene matches. The CDR3 contains 15 residues. Germline CDR1 reads MDHEN; CDR2 reads SYDVKM. This clonotype was obtained from a woman aged 35 to 49 with acute COVID-19. The sequenced material came from PBMCs or T cells enriched from blood (not recorded which). The J gene is TRBJ2-1, the V gene TRBV28; 9 positions agree with TRBD1. The DNA of the CDR3 is TGTGCCAGCAGATCCGGGACAGGGCCCTACAATGAGCAGTTCTTC. Translation: CASRSGTGPYNEQFF.